This TCR beta chain was recorded in a study of T cells after yellow fever vaccination. Turning to the study itself: For low cell numbers, libraries were made with SMART-Seq v4 Ultra Low Input.

Only a few counts were recorded for this clonotype. Its target is not known. The study's findings and limits: Post-booster repertoires contained most primary-vaccination clones again (around 97% CD4, 85% to 90% CD8). Clonotypes found in both CD4 and CD8 compartments made up a small share.

It was through 5'RACE template switching that TCR cDNA was made, with a universal primer site and UMIs added. TCRdb independently ran MiXCR on the 5' RACE reads; one entry per CDR3 protein. Altogether about 510,000 distinct CDR3 sequences are present, roughly a fifth being singletons, with the ten largest covering around 17%. With 5 bases clipped from V and 7 bases from J, the junction kept 5 bases outside the gene matches. The CDR3 loop spans 14 amino acids. Germline V gene sequence: CDR1 LGHNT, CDR2 FRNRAP. This receptor was identified in a man younger than 35 who received the YFV17D yellow fever vaccine. The rearrangement uses TRBV12-5 and TRBJ2-4; 10 nucleotides match TRBD2. This specimen was PBMCs, taken less than 25 days after the first yellow fever vaccination. CDR3 DNA: TGTGCTAGTGGTCTCAGCGGGGGGGAGAACATTCAGTACTTC. Its protein is CASGLSGGENIQYF.